A single sample is the source of the 13 T cell receptor beta chains below, sequenced in a study of T cell responses to AZD1222 COVID-19 vaccine. Profiled with immunoSEQ multiplex PCR; TCRdb holds only in-frame clones, not every one. The sample consists of around 120,000 clones, 85% to 95% of them appearing once. The source was peripheral blood, collected 28 days after the second AZD1222 dose. Receptors originate from an adult who received the AZD1222 COVID-19 vaccine.

This clone was seen once. This chain connects TRBV7-6 to TRBJ2-5; the D gene could be TRBD1 or TRBD2 (5 bases each). The CDR3 is 13 residues long. Germline V lookup: CDR1 SGHVS, CDR2 FNYEAQ. V was cut by 6 bases and J by 1 base, with 9 bases left in between. The CDR3, as DNA: TGTGCCAGCAGTACGAGGGGCCAAGAGACCCAGTACTTC. It translates to CASSTRGQETQYF.

The chain employs TRBV5-5 and TRBJ1-2; 9 positions agree with TRBD1. This CDR3 comprises 16 residues. Germline-derived CDR1 and CDR2 are SGHKS and YYEKEE (reference sequence). The trim removed 4 bases at V and 5 bases at J, leaving 12 bases unmatched. CDR3 sequence reads: CASSPRGGQGSYGYTF. In nucleotides, the CDR3 is TGTGCCAGCAGCCCGAGGGGGGGACAGGGATCATATGGCTACACCTTC.

J is TRBJ2-5 and V is TRBV6-2 or TRBV6-3; 8 nucleotides agree with TRBD2. V was clipped by 2 bases and J by 4 bases; unmatched bases: 0. This CDR3 comprises 13 residues. CDR1 is MNHEY and CDR2 is SVGEGT in the germline V gene. The CDR3 DNA sequence: TGTGCCAGCAGTTACCGGGGGGGAGAGACCCAGTACTTC. Translating gives CASSYRGGETQYF.

This chain joins TRBV7-9 and TRBJ1-2; D is undetermined. CDR1 is SEHNR, CDR2 FQNEAQ, per germline (reference sequence). The V end lost 3 bases, the J end lost 7 bases, and 12 bases lay between the germline ends. This CDR3 comprises 13 residues. The CDR3, as DNA: TGTGCCAGCAGCTTCGAGACTCGTCCTGGCTACACCTTC. Translated: CASSFETRPGYTF. The variable domain in full, completed from reference TRBV7-9 and TRBJ1-2, reads DTGVSQNPRHKITKRGQNVTFRCDPISEHNRLYWYRQTLGQGPEFLTYFQNEAQLEKSRLLSDRFSAERPKGSFSTLEIQRTEQGDSAMYLCASSFETRPGYTFGSGTRLTVV.

The chain employs TRBV5-1 and TRBJ1-2; the D gene is possibly TRBD1 (5 bases). The CDR3 runs to 15 residues. V was shortened by 4 bases and J by 6 bases, with 19 bases between the two germline ends. The germline CDR1 and CDR2 sequences are SGHRS and YFSETQ. CDR3 residues: CASSPSASRGDGYTF. The CDR3 nucleotides read TGCGCCAGCAGCCCCTCCGCCTCGAGGGGCGATGGCTACACCTTC. The full variable domain, completed using reference TRBV5-1 and TRBJ1-2, is KAGVTQTPRYLIKTRGQQVTLSCSPISGHRSVSWYQQTPGQGLQFLFEYFSETQRNKGNFPGRFSGRQFSNSRSEMNVSTLELGDSALYLCASSPSASRGDGYTFGSGTRLTVV.

This chain connects TRBV11-2 to TRBJ2-7, with no clear D. Per germline, CDR1 SGHAT and CDR2 FQNNGV. V dropped 1 base and J dropped 2 bases, with 9 bases sitting between them. This CDR3 has 14 amino acids. The CDR3 loop reads CASSLAYSTYEQYF. The CDR3 DNA reads TGTGCCAGCAGCTTAGCGTACTCTACCTACGAGCAGTACTTC.

The chain carries TRBV18 and TRBJ1-2, with TRBD1 as a possible D gene (5 bases). This CDR3 has 13 amino acids. V lost 3 bases, J lost 4 bases, and 9 bases lay in between. The germline V gene encodes CDR1 KGHSH and CDR2 LQKENI. The CDR3 is CASSPVGAYGYTF. CDR3 in DNA: TGTGCCAGCTCACCCGTAGGGGCCTATGGCTACACCTTC.

J is TRBJ2-1 and V is TRBV5-4; the D gene is possibly TRBD2 (5 bases). The CDR3 contains 15 residues. The V and J ends lost 0 bases and 1 base respectively, with 8 bases between them. The germline V gene has CDR1 SGHNT and CDR2 YYREEE (reference sequence). Here the CDR3 reads CASSLASSSYNEQFF. Written as DNA, the CDR3 is TGTGCCAGCAGCTTGGCTAGCAGTTCCTACAATGAGCAGTTCTTC. The variable domain in full, completed from reference TRBV5-4 and TRBJ2-1, reads ETGVTQSPTHLIKTRGQQVTLRCSSQSGHNTVSWYQQALGQGPQFIFQYYREEENGRGNFPPRFSGLQFPNYSSELNVNALELDDSALYLCASSLASSSYNEQFFGPGTRLTVL.

This chain links TRBV7-9 with TRBJ2-7; 8 bases agree with TRBD2. CDR1 and CDR2 (germline): SEHNR, FQNEAQ (reference sequence). The CDR3 is made up of 14 amino acids. The junction had 3 bases not matched to a gene; V was cut back by 4 bases and J by 1 base. CDR3 sequence reads: CASSSGGGSYEQYF. CDR3 in DNA: TGTGCCAGCAGCTCGGGCGGGGGGTCCTACGAGCAGTACTTC.

This clone showed up just once. The J gene is TRBJ1-2, the V gene TRBV5-1, with D perhaps TRBD1 (5 bases). Germline V gene data show CDR1 as SGHRS and CDR2 as YFSETQ. The V end lost 1 base, the J end lost 7 bases, and 11 bases lay between the germline ends. The CDR3 loop spans 13 amino acids. The CDR3 region is CASSLQGEVGYTF. CDR3 sequence (DNA): TGCGCCAGCAGCTTGCAGGGTGAGGTTGGCTACACCTTC.

The V gene is TRBV5-1, the J gene TRBJ2-7; 7 positions match TRBD1. Trimming took 0 bases from V and 3 from J; bases not matched to a gene: 9. Germline V gene data show CDR1 as SGHRS and CDR2 as YFSETQ. The CDR3 is 16 residues long. The CDR3: CASSLGPGQVSYEQYF. Written as DNA, the CDR3 is TGCGCCAGCAGCTTGGGCCCCGGACAGGTGAGCTACGAGCAGTACTTC.

V is TRBV5-1 and J is TRBJ2-2, with D maybe TRBD2 (6 bases). Germline V gene data show CDR1 as SGHRS and CDR2 as YFSETQ. This CDR3 comprises 15 residues. The V gene lost 4 bases and the J gene lost 6 bases, with 16 bases spanning the gap. The CDR3, as DNA: TGCGCCAGCAGCCCCAGACGGGAGAGTGCCGGGGAGCTGTTTTTT. This gives the protein CASSPRRESAGELFF.

This clone occurred a few times. The V call is TRBV15, the J call TRBJ2-3; D may be TRBD2 (7 bases). The V and J ends lost 0 bases and 3 bases respectively, with 13 bases between them. CDR3 length: 16 residues. In germline, CDR1 is LNHNV, CDR2 YYDKDF (reference sequence). The DNA of the CDR3 is TGTGCCACCAGCAGAGATGGGGGGGCCTGGACAGATACGCAGTATTTT. This sequence encodes CATSRDGGAWTDTQYF.